Presented here are 29 T cell receptor beta chains from one specimen sequenced in a study of blood T cells in healthy people across ages. A sample-barcoded 5' primer and a J-beta primer mix were used in a second PCR of about 7 to 12 cycles. TCRdb passed the 5' RACE reads through MiXCR, listing each CDR3 protein once. The sample has around 690,000 distinct CDR3 sequences; roughly 58% are singletons. What was sequenced was blood. These receptors came from a man in his sixties in good health.

This clonotype was seen a handful of times. The V and J genes are TRBV20-1 and TRBJ2-1; 9 bases are shared with TRBD1. Unmatched junction bases numbered 4, after V lost 7 bases and J lost 0 bases. The CDR3 contains 14 residues. From germline, CDR1 is DFQATT and CDR2 SNEGSKA (reference sequence). DNA for the CDR3: TGCAGTGTGGACAGGGGAAGCTCCTACAATGAGCAGTTCTTC. This codes for CSVDRGSSYNEQFF.

On this clonotype itself: This may stem from a read error, because a much larger clone lies one nucleotide away. The rearrangement uses TRBV11-2 and TRBJ2-1; D is possibly TRBD1 (6 bases). The CDR3 is 15 residues long. The germline gives CDR1 SGHAT, CDR2 FQNNGV. CDR3 nucleotide sequence: TGTGCCAGCAGCAGACCGGGACAAGGCTACAATGAGCAGTTATTC. It codes for CASSRPGQGYNEQLF.

The V gene is TRBV29-1, the J gene TRBJ2-1, with 8 bases that match TRBD1. The J call may be mistaken, given a closer DNA end match to TRBJ2-7. Looked up from germline, CDR1 is SQVTM and CDR2 is ANQGSEA. The CDR3 is 15 amino acids. CDR3 in amino acids: CSVGPDRAHYNEQYF. CDR3 in DNA: TGCAGCGTTGGACCGGACAGGGCTCACTACAATGAGCAGTACTTC.

V gene TRBV25-1 combines with J gene TRBJ1-2, with a weak D call TRBD1 (5 bases). The CDR3 length is 16 residues. Germline lookup yields CDR1 MGHDK and CDR2 SYGVNS. The V gene lost 5 bases and the J gene lost 1 base, with 17 bases spanning the gap. CDR3 nucleotides: TGTGCCAGCAGTCAAACCGGGGGAGTGGTTAACTATGGCTACACCTTC. Translated, it gives CASSQTGGVVNYGYTF.

This clonotype was picked up one time. The gene calls are TRBV7-7 and TRBJ2-7; D possibly matches TRBD1 or TRBD2 (5 bases each). The CDR3 runs 15 residues. CDR1 and CDR2 (germline): SSHAT, FNYEAQ (reference sequence). Trimming took 2 bases from V and 0 from J, leaving 11 bases between them. The CDR3 coding sequence is TGTGCCAGCAGCTTAAGCAGGGAGCCCTCCTACGAGCAGTACTTC. Protein sequence: CASSLSREPSYEQYF.

This clonotype was counted once. V is TRBV29-1 and J is TRBJ2-3; D is undetermined. The CDR3 sequence is 14 residues long. The V and J ends lost 6 bases and 0 bases respectively, with 13 bases between them. Germline CDR1 and CDR2: SQVTM and ANQGSEA. This CDR3 reads CSVGVPTSTDTQYF. CDR3 in DNA: TGCAGCGTCGGAGTTCCTACTAGCACAGATACGCAGTATTTT.

The chain has TRBV5-4 and TRBJ1-2; 12 nucleotides agree with TRBD1. The CDR3 runs 16 residues. The germline V gene encodes CDR1 SGHNT and CDR2 YYREEE (reference sequence). V gave up 3 bases and J gave up 6 bases; unmatched junction bases: 9. Written as DNA, the CDR3 is TGTGCCAGCAGCTCGCCGGGACAGGGGGCAGTAAATGGCTACACCTTC. Protein product: CASSSPGQGAVNGYTF.

This chain joins TRBV9 and TRBJ2-7; D may be TRBD2 (6 bases). Trimming pared 4 bases from V and 5 bases from J, leaving 13 bases between. Germline V gene data show CDR1 as SGDLS and CDR2 as YYNGEE. The CDR3 is 13 amino acids. DNA for the CDR3: TGTGCCAGCAGCATCGGGGGTGCGGACGAGCAGTACTTC. It is translated as CASSIGGADEQYF.

The genes are TRBV24-1 and TRBJ2-3; weak D call: TRBD2 (6 bases). The CDR3 is 17 amino acids. Germline lookup yields CDR1 KGHDR and CDR2 SFDVKD. V was cut by 0 bases and J by 0 bases, with 12 bases left in between. This CDR3 reads CATSDLQGGASTDTQYF. The CDR3 nucleotides are TGTGCCACCAGTGATTTGCAAGGCGGGGCTAGCACAGATACGCAGTATTTT.

The V call is TRBV7-2, the J call TRBJ1-2; D is uncertain. This CDR3 comprises 13 residues. Trimming took 6 bases from V and 6 from J, leaving 14 bases between them. Germline V gives CDR1 SGHTA, CDR2 FQGNSA. In DNA form, the CDR3 reads TGTGCCAGCAGTCCCGAGGCCTCTAATGGCTACACCTTC. Residues: CASSPEASNGYTF. The full variable domain, with the rest looked up from reference TRBV7-2 and TRBJ1-2, is GAGVSQSPSNKVTEKGKDVELRCDPISGHTALYWYRQSLGQGLEFLIYFQGNSAPDKSGLPSDRFSAERTGGSVSTLTIQRTQQEDSAVYLCASSPEASNGYTFGSGTRLTVV.

The chain combines TRBV28 with TRBJ1-5; D is unclear. This CDR3 region has 16 residues. V was cut by 6 bases and J by 0 bases, with 15 bases left in between. Germline values: CDR1 MDHEN, CDR2 SYDVKM. The CDR3 bases are TGTGCCAGCAGCCCCGCAGGACCGATTAGCAATCAGCCCCAGCATTTT. This translates into CASSPAGPISNQPQHF.

This clonotype appeared a single time. This chain joins TRBV20-1 and TRBJ2-7, with 8 bases aligning to TRBD2. V lost 0 bases to trimming and J lost 2 bases; unmatched junction nucleotides: 6. This CDR3 contains 15 residues. Germline values: CDR1 DFQATT, CDR2 SNEGSKA (reference sequence). The CDR3 spells CSARDGRGATYEQYF. Written as DNA, the CDR3 is TGCAGTGCTAGAGATGGGCGGGGGGCTACCTACGAGCAGTACTTC.

The chain uses TRBV9 and TRBJ2-3; a weak D match, TRBD2 (5 bases). The CDR3 consists of 15 residues. V lost 0 bases to trimming and J lost 2 bases, with 10 bases between them. The germline CDR1 and CDR2 sequences are SGDLS and YYNGEE. CDR3 protein: CASSVAGGTTDTQYF. In DNA form, the CDR3 reads TGTGCCAGCAGCGTAGCTGGAGGCACCACAGATACGCAGTATTTT.

The chain employs TRBV5-1 and TRBJ2-3; D is unclear. The CDR3 is 14 amino acids. Germline V gives CDR1 SGHRS, CDR2 YFSETQ. V was shortened by 4 bases and J by 4 bases, with 13 bases between the two germline ends. The CDR3 DNA sequence: TGCGCCAGCAGCCAAGGTTTTCTACCAGATACGCAGTATTTT. Residues: CASSQGFLPDTQYF.

This clonotype was observed a handful of times. A much more abundant neighbour one base away suggests this may be a read error. The rearrangement joins TRBV7-9 to TRBJ2-1, with no clear D. Between the trimmed V and J ends, which lost 0 bases and 0 bases, there was a span of 6 bases. The CDR3 is 15 amino acids. CDR1 is SEHNR, CDR2 FQNEAQ, per germline (reference sequence). The CDR3 region has the DNA TGTGCCAGCAGCTTAGCGGGGATCTCCTACAATGAGCAGTTCTTC. Its translation: CASSLAGISYNEQFF.

This sequence joins TRBV6-1 and TRBJ1-6, with TRBD1 identical over 8 bases. This CDR3 spans 20 amino acids. Germline V gene data show CDR1 as MNHNS and CDR2 as SASEGT. V was clipped by 6 bases and J by 0 bases; unmatched bases: 16. The CDR3 bases are TGTGCCAGCAGACGGGGCCTGGCAGGGGGCCCGAGCTCCTATAATTCACCCCTCCACTTT. Protein product: CASRRGLAGGPSSYNSPLHF.

This clonotype was found a few times. The genes are TRBV5-1 and TRBJ2-5; D not resolved. CDR3 length equals 15 residues. Trimming stripped 0 bases from V and 3 bases from J, with 12 bases between. Germline CDR1 is SGHRS and CDR2 is YFSETQ. The CDR3 nucleotides read TGCGCCAGCAGCTTGGGGCAGGCATCCAAAGAGACCCAGTACTTC. Protein: CASSLGQASKETQYF.

The V and J genes are TRBV29-1 and TRBJ2-3; TRBD2 matches 9 bases. V gave up 6 bases and J gave up 0 bases; unmatched junction bases: 10. CDR3 length: 16 amino acids. The germline V gene has CDR1 SQVTM and CDR2 ANQGSEA. The CDR3 nucleotides are TGCAGCGTCGCCCTACTAGCGGGCTCTAGCACAGATACGCAGTATTTT. It encodes CSVALLAGSSTDTQYF.

This chain connects TRBV4-1 to TRBJ1-3; D perhaps matches TRBD1 (5 bases). The CDR3 totals 17 residues. Trimming stripped 4 bases from V and 0 bases from J, with 16 bases between. The germline CDR1 and CDR2 sequences are MGHRA and YSYEKL. CDR3 coding DNA: TGCGCCAGCAGCCCAACCGACAGTCCCCGCTCTGGAAACACCATATATTTT. It specifies CASSPTDSPRSGNTIYF.

The CDR3 sequence: CASSPAGAVYGYTF. CDR3 nucleotide sequence: TGTGCCAGCAGTCCGGCAGGGGCGGTCTATGGCTACACCTTC. The chain combines TRBV25-1 with TRBJ1-2; tentative D call: TRBD1 (6 bases). The V end lost 5 bases, the J end lost 4 bases, and 14 bases lay between the germline ends. CDR1 and CDR2 (germline): MGHDK, SYGVNS. The length of the CDR3 is 14 residues.

The genes are TRBV28 and TRBJ2-1, with 10 bases that match TRBD2. The CDR3 is made up of 16 amino acids. Germline values: CDR1 MDHEN, CDR2 SYDVKM. V trimming: 3 bases; J trimming: 4 bases; junction bases outside the gene matches: 6. The DNA for the CDR3 is TGTGCCAGCAGTTTGATCGGACTAGCGGCTTACAATGAGCAGTTCTTC. Protein product: CASSLIGLAAYNEQFF. The full variable domain, in which reference TRBV28 and TRBJ2-1 provide the parts outside the CDR3, is DVKVTQSSRYLVKRTGEKVFLECVQDMDHENMFWYRQDPGLGLRLIYFSYDVKMKEKGDIPEGYSVSREKKERFSLILESASTNQTSMYLCASSLIGLAAYNEQFFGPGTRLTVL.

The genes are TRBV29-1 and TRBJ2-3; perhaps TRBD1 as D (5 bases). The germline CDR1 and CDR2 sequences are SQVTM and ANQGSEA. The germline V and J ends were trimmed by 5 bases and 8 bases, with 17 bases remaining between them. This CDR3 region has 13 residues. For the CDR3, the DNA is TGCAGCGTTCAGCCCCAAGGGGCAGCTACGCAGTATTTT. Amino acids: CSVQPQGAATQYF.

This rearrangement joins TRBV4-2 to TRBJ2-3, with 8 nucleotides matching TRBD2. Trimming took 5 bases from V and 6 from J; bases not matched to a gene: 10. The CDR3 runs to 15 residues. The germline V gene has CDR1 LGHNA and CDR2 YNFKEQ. CDR3 DNA: TGTGCCAGCAGCTTTAGCGGGGAGGACCTCGATACGCAGTATTTT. Its protein is CASSFSGEDLDTQYF.

Of note for this clonotype: The germline gene is not matched at one end of the junction; a read error may be the cause. The chain combines TRBV20-1 with TRBJ1-6, with D tentatively TRBD1 (5 bases). Per germline, CDR1 DFQATT and CDR2 SNEGSKA (reference sequence). The CDR3 has 14 amino acids. This CDR3 is CSASSVRDNSPPHF. The CDR3 coding sequence is TGCAGTGCTAGTTCGGTCAGGGATAATTCACCCCCCCACTTT.

The chain links TRBV12-3 or TRBV12-4 to TRBJ2-1; TRBD1 matches 9 bases. With V trimmed by 5 bases and J by 7 bases, 9 bases remained unmatched. The CDR3 extends over 15 amino acids. CDR3 sequence (DNA): TGTGCCAGCAGTCCACTGCCGGGACAGGGAAATGAGCAGTTCTTC. It specifies CASSPLPGQGNEQFF.

This chain connects TRBV5-1 to TRBJ2-5; TRBD1 might be the D (6 bases). With 0 bases removed from V and 4 bases from J, the gap between germline ends came to 10 bases. The CDR3 has 14 residues. In germline, CDR1 is SGHRS, CDR2 YFSETQ. DNA of the CDR3: TGCGCCAGCAGCTTGGCTACACAGGGAGAGACCCAGTACTTC. Translating it yields CASSLATQGETQYF.

The gene calls are TRBV15 and TRBJ1-5; D perhaps matches TRBD1 (6 bases). CDR1 and CDR2 (germline): LNHNV, YYDKDF (reference sequence). CDR3 length: 14 residues. Trimming cost V 4 bases and J 7 bases, with 14 bases left between them. CDR3 nucleotide sequence: TGTGCCACCAGCATCGGTAGAGGGGGGCAGCCCCAGCATTTT. Encoded protein: CATSIGRGGQPQHF.

This chain links TRBV27 with TRBJ2-4, with TRBD1 matching 9 bases. The J call is doubtful: the DNA matches TRBJ2-7 better. This CDR3 comprises 15 residues. Germline V lookup: CDR1 MNHEY, CDR2 SMNVEV (reference sequence). CDR3: CASSRTGGIYYEQYF. CDR3 coding DNA: TGTGCCAGCAGTCGAACAGGGGGCATTTACTACGAGCAGTACTTC.

This clonotype was recorded many times. The chain recombines TRBV12-3 or TRBV12-4 with TRBJ1-6; D possibly corresponds to TRBD1 (5 bases). Trimming stripped 1 base from V and 8 bases from J, with 12 bases between. The CDR3 sequence is 15 residues long. CDR3 nucleotide sequence: TGTGCCAGCAGTTTAGTGAGCCAGGGACATTCACCCCTCCACTTT. It codes for CASSLVSQGHSPLHF.